The clone carrying this TCR beta chain is a singleton in its sample. Its antigen is not identified. The sample is drawn from a study of cytotoxic CD8 clonotypes in ibrutinib-treated CLL. Study information: Included were 11 to 12 relapsed/refractory and about 14 treatment-naive patients, of whom about 18 were IGHV unmutated. Treatment had run for a median around eleven months, range 6 to 36, when response samples were taken.

Germline lookup yields CDR1 MRHNA and CDR2 SNTAGT. Losses at the gene ends were 5 bases for V and 8 bases for J; bases not matched to a gene: 8. There are 15 residues in the CDR3. The assay was immunoSEQ multiplex PCR, and TCRdb's table has in-frame clones only and misses some. The sample holds more than 200,000 clones, 79% seen once. General study points: Clonality was elevated at ibrutinib response and had returned toward baseline at progression.

Frozen-stored PBMCs produced about 2 micrograms of genomic DNA for TCR beta libraries. This chain joins TRBV6-4 and TRBJ2-1; 11 positions agree with TRBD2. The specimen was PBMCs, collected after 12 months of ibrutinib treatment. The sequence was obtained from a human donor with chronic lymphocytic leukemia. CDR3 residues: CASSRTSGSFYEQFF. The CDR3 DNA reads as TGTGCCAGCAGTCGTACTAGCGGGAGTTTCTATGAGCAGTTCTTC.